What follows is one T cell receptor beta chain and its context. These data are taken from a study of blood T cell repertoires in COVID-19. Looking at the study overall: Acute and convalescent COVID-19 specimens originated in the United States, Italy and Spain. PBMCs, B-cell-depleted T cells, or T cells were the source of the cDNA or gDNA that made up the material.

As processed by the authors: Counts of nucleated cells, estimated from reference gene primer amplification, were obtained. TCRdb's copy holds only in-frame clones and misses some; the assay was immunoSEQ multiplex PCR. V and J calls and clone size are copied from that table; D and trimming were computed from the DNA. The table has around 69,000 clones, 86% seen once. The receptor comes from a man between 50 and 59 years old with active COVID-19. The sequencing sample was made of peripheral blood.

DNA of the CDR3: TGTGCCAGCAGTTCGGAGCGGCAGACCCATTACGAGCAGTACGTC. Residues: CASSSERQTHYEQYV. The rearrangement joins TRBV6-6 to TRBJ2-7, with D perhaps TRBD2 (5 bases). V lost 4 bases and J 4 bases, leaving 17 bases between the germline ends. The germline V gene encodes CDR1 MNHNY and CDR2 SVGAGI (reference sequence). The CDR3 contains 15 residues.